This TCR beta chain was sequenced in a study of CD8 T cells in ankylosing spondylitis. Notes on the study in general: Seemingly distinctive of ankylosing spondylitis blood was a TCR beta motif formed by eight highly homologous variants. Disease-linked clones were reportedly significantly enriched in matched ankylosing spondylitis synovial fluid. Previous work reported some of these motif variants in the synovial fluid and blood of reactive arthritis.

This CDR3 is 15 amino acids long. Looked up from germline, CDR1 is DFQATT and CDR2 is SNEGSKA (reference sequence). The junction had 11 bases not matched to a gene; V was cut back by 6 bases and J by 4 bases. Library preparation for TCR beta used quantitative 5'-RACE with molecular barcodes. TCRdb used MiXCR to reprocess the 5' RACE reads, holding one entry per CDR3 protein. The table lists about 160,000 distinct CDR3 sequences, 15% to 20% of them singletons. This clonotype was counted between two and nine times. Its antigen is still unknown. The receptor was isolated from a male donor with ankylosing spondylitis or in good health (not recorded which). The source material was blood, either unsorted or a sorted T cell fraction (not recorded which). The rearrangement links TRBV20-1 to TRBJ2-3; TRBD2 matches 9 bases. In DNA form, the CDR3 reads TGCAGTGCGCCATGGGGGACTAGCAAGGCAGATACGCAGTATTTT. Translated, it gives CSAPWGTSKADTQYF.